Following are 2 T cell receptor beta chains from one sample sequenced in a study of cytomegalovirus exposure and HLA in healthy donors. Sequencing was performed with immunoSEQ multiplex PCR; in TCRdb, only in-frame clones are kept and a portion is missing. The table records more than 250,000 clones, roughly 88% of them present only once. The sample comprised PBMCs. These receptors all come from a woman in her 30s in good health and CMV-seronegative.

The genes are TRBV28 and TRBJ1-1; D might be TRBD1 (5 bases). V lost 1 base, J lost 6 bases, and 18 bases lay in between. Germline CDR1 is MDHEN and CDR2 is SYDVKM. The CDR3 totals 16 residues. This chain's CDR3 is CASSLSLGHGDAEAFF. The CDR3 nucleotides are TGTGCCAGCAGTTTATCTTTGGGGCACGGGGACGCTGAAGCTTTCTTT.

This clone was detected only once. The chain recombines TRBV11-2 with TRBJ2-1, with 12 bases identical to TRBD2. The CDR3 covers 15 residues. The ends lost 5 bases at V and 4 bases at J; junction bases unmatched: 3. CDR1 and CDR2 from the germline V gene are SGHAT and FQNNGV. The CDR3 sequence: CASSRTSGTYNEQFF. DNA of the CDR3: TGTGCCAGCAGCCGGACTAGCGGGACGTACAATGAGCAGTTCTTC.